The text below deals with one T cell receptor (beta chain). The antigen remains unidentified. The sample originates from a study of cytomegalovirus exposure and HLA in healthy donors. Whole-study findings and limits: Sequencing had likely introduced a cluster of highly shared sequence variants as an artifact.

V lost 1 base and J 3 bases, leaving 11 bases between the germline ends. Germline V lookup: CDR1 SGHRS, CDR2 YFSETQ. This CDR3 is built from 15 residues. The PCR ran on 60 Vbeta and 13 Jbeta primers. Sequencing used immunoSEQ multiplex PCR; TCRdb keeps in-frame clones, though not all of them. The data hold fewer than 130,000 clones, with approximately 83% observed a single time. This TCR was recovered from a man aged 40-55 years in good health and CMV-seronegative. Sequenced material: PBMCs. The J gene is TRBJ2-1, the V gene TRBV5-1; TRBD2 is a possible D gene (6 bases). The CDR3, as DNA: TGCGCCAGCAGCTTGATCGCGGGACTCTACAATGAGCAGTTCTTC. This codes for CASSLIAGLYNEQFF.